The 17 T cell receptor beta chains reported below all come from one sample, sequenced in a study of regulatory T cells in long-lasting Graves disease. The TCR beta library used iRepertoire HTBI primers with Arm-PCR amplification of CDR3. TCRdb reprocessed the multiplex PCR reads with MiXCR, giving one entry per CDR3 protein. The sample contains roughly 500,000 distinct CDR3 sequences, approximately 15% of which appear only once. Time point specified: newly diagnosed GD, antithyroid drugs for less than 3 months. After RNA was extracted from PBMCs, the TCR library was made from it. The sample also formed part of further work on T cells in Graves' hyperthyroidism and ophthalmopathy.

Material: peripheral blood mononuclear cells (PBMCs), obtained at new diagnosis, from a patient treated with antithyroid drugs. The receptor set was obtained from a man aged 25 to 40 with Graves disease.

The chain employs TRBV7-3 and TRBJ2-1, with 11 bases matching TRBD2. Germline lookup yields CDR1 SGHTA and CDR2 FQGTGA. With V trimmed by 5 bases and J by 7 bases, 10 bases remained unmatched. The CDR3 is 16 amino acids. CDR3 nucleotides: TGTGCCAGCAGCCCCCTAGCGGGAGGCATGATTAATGAGCAGTTCTTC. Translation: CASSPLAGGMINEQFF.

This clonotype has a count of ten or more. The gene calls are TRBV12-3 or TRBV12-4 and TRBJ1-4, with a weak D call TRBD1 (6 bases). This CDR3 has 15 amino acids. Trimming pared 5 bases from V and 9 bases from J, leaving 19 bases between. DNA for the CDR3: TGTGCCAGCAGTGCCCGACAGGCGTCGGATCAAAAACTGTTTTTT. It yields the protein CASSARQASDQKLFF.

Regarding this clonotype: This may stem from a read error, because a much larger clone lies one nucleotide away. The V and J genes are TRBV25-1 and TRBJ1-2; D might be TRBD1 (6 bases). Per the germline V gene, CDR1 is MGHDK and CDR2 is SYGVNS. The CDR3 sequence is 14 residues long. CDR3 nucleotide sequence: TGTGCCAGCACAAAGACAGGTCTGAACTGTGGCTACACCTTC. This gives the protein CASTKTGLNCGYTF.

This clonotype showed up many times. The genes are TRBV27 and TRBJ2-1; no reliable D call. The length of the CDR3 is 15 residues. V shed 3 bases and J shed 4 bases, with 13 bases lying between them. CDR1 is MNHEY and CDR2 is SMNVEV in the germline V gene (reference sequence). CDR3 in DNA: TGTGCCAGCAGTTTCTTAGAGAGGTTATACAATGAGCAGTTCTTC. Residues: CASSFLERLYNEQFF.

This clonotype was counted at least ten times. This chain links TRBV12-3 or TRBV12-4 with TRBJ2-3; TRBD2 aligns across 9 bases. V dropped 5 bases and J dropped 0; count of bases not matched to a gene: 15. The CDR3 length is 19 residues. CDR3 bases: TGTGCCAGCAGTCCCTTAGGTAGCGGGAGAGTTCCTAGCACAGATACGCAGTATTTT. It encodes CASSPLGSGRVPSTDTQYF.

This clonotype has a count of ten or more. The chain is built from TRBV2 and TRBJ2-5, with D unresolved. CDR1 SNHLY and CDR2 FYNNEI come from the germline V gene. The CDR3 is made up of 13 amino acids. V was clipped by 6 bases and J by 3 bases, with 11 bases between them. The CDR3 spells CASRGPLEETQYF. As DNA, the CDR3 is TGTGCCAGCAGGGGTCCCTTGGAAGAGACCCAGTACTTC. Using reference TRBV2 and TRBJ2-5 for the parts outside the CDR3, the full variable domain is EPEVTQTPSHQVTQMGQEVILRCVPISNHLYFYWYRQILGQKVEFLVSFYNNEISEKSEIFDDQFSVERPDGSNFTLKIRSTKLEDSAMYFCASRGPLEETQYFGPGTRLLVL.

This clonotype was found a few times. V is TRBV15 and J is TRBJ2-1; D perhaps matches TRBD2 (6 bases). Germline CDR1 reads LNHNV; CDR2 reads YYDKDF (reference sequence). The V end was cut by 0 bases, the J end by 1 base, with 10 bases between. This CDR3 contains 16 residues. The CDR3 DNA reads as TGTGCCACCAGCAGAGATCGCGGGATTTCCTACAATGAGCAGTTCTTC. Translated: CATSRDRGISYNEQFF.

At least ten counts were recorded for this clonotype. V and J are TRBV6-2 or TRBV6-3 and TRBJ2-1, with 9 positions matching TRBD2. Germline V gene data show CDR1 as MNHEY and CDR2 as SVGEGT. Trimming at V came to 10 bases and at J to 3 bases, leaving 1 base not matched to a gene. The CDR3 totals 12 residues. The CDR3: CATSGNYNEQFF. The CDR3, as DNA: TGTGCCACTAGCGGGAACTACAATGAGCAGTTCTTC.

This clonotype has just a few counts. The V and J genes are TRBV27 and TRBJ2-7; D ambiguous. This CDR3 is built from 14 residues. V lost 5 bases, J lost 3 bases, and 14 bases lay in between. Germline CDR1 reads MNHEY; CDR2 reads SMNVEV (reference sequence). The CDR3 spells CASSGLNTHYEQYF. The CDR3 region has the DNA TGTGCCAGCAGTGGCTTAAATACTCACTACGAGCAGTACTTC.

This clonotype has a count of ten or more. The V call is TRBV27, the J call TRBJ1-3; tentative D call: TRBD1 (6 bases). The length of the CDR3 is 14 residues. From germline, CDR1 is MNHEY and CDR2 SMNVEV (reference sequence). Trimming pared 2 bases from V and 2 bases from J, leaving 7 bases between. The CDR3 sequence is CASSLAGAGNTIYF. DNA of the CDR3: TGTGCCAGCAGTTTAGCAGGGGCTGGAAACACCATATATTTT.

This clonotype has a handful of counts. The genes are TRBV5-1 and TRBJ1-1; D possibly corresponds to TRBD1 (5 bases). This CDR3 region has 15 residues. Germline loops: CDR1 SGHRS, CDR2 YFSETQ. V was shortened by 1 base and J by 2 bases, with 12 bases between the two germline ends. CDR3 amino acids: CASSLRWGSNTEAFF. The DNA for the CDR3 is TGCGCCAGCAGCTTGCGTTGGGGGAGTAACACTGAAGCTTTCTTT.

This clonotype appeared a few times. CDR3 loop: CASSPGQGPLRGEKLFF. In DNA, the CDR3 is TGTGCCAGCTCACCGGGACAGGGGCCCTTGCGCGGTGAAAAACTGTTTTTT. The rearrangement links TRBV19 to TRBJ1-4; 10 bases line up with TRBD1. Per germline, CDR1 LNHDA and CDR2 SQIVND (reference sequence). The CDR3 is 17 residues long. Germline trimming cut 9 bases from V and 7 bases from J; bases unmatched to any gene: 17. Filled out from reference TRBV19 and TRBJ1-4, the complete variable domain reads DGGITQSPKYLFRKEGQNVTLSCEQNLNHDAMYWYRQDPGQGLRLIYYSQIVNDFQKGDIAEGYSVSREKKESFPLTVTSAQKNPTAFYLCASSPGQGPLRGEKLFFGSGTQLSVL.

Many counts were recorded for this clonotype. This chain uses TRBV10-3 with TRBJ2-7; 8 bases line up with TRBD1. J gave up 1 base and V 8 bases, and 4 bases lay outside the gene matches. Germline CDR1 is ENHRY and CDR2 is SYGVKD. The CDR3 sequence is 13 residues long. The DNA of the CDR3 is TGTGCCATCCGAACAGGGGGGTCCTACGAGCAGTACTTC. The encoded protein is CAIRTGGSYEQYF.

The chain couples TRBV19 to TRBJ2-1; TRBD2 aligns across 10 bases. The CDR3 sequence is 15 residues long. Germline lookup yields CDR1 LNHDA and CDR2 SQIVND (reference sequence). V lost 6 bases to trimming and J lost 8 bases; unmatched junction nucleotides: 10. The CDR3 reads CASRPSGRAGYEQFF. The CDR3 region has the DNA TGTGCCAGTAGGCCAAGCGGGAGGGCGGGGTATGAGCAGTTCTTC.

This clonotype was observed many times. In DNA, the CDR3 is TGCGCCAGCAGCCATCCCGGGACAGGGCAGTTCTTC. Translating it yields CASSHPGTGQFF. The chain employs TRBV4-1 and TRBJ2-1, with 8 bases lining up with TRBD1. Germline CDR1 is MGHRA and CDR2 is YSYEKL. This CDR3 spans 12 amino acids. Unmatched junction bases numbered 4, after V lost 3 bases and J lost 12 bases.

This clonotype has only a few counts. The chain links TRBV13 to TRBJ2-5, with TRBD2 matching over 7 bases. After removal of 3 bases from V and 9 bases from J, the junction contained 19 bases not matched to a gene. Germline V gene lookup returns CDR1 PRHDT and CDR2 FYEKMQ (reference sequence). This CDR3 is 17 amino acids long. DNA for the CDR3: TGTGCCAGCAGCTTGGGGGGGGGTGTCGGCGGAGTCAAGGCCCAGTACTTC. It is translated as CASSLGGGVGGVKAQYF.

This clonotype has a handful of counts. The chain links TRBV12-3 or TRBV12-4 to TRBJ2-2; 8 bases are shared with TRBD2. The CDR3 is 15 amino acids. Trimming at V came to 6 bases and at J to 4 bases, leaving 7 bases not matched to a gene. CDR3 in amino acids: CASSPGGAGTGELFF. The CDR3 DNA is TGTGCCAGCAGCCCGGGGGGGGCGGGCACCGGGGAGCTGTTTTTT.